The clone carrying this T cell receptor (beta chain) was recorded many times. This entry belongs to a study of T-cell reconstitution after alpha-beta-depleted transplantation in children. Looked up from germline, CDR1 is MGHDK and CDR2 is SYGVNS. The CDR3 is 15 amino acids. V dropped 5 bases and J dropped 2; count of bases not matched to a gene: 5. Preparation of the TCRbeta library involved a method that used unique molecular identifiers. From the PCR reads, TCRdb called clonotypes with MiXCR, one entry per CDR3 protein. The sample contains hundreds of thousands of distinct CDR3 sequences, 10% to 15% of which appear only once.

The rearrangement links TRBV25-1 to TRBJ2-7; 11 nucleotides agree with TRBD2. This specimen consisted of PBMCs, mostly from graft donor cells, obtained 360 days after TCRalphabeta/CD19-depleted stem cell transplant. The sequence derives from a male patient younger than 18 who had a stem cell transplant for acute myeloid leukemia, so the T cells may come from the graft donor. CDR3 sequence: CASSFSGRATYEQYF. The CDR3 region has the DNA TGTGCCAGCAGTTTTAGCGGGAGGGCCACCTACGAGCAGTACTTC.